This T cell receptor beta chain emerged from a study of monozygotic twins with inflammatory bowel disease. UMIs that had a 6-nucleotide sample barcode were put in using template switching. Following a re-call of the 5' RACE reads, TCRdb has one entry per CDR3 protein and lacks DNA. Its table records roughly 300,000 distinct CDR3 sequences. Germline loops: CDR1 KGHSH, CDR2 LQKENI. The CDR3 has 11 amino acids. The chain links TRBV18 to TRBJ2-7. The receptor's source is a human donor with ulcerative colitis or Crohn's disease, or a healthy co-twin of an affected twin (not recorded which). The sample taken for sequencing was blood. This CDR3 is CASRQTYEQYF.